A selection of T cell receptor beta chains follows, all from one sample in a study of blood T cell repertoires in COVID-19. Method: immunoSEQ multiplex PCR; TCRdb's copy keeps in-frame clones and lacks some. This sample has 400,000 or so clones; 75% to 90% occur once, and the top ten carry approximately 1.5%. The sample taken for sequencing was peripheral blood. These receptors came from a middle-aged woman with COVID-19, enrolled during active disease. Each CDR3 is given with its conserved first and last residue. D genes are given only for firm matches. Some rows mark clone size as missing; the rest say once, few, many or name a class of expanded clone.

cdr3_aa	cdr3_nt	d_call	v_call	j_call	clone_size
CASSSDRVGEKLFF	TGTGCCAGCAGTTCGGACAGGGTTGGAGAAAAACTGTTTTTT	TRBD1	TRBV27	TRBJ1-4	NA
CASSVGGLNTGELFF	TGTGCCAGCAGCGTAGGGGGCCTGAACACCGGGGAGCTGTTTTTT	NA	TRBV9	TRBJ2-2	NA
CASSGGIRAPSDTQYF	TGTGCCAGCAGCGGGGGGATCCGAGCACCCTCGGATACGCAGTATTTT	NA	TRBV5-4	TRBJ2-3	NA
CASSLPGGLNTEAFF	TGTGCCAGCTCACTCCCAGGGGGCCTGAACACTGAAGCTTTCTTT	TRBD1	TRBV18	TRBJ1-1	NA
CASSLVGVKTGELFF	TGTGCCAGCAGCTTGGTCGGGGTAAAGACCGGGGAGCTGTTTTTT	NA	TRBV5-4	TRBJ2-2	NA
CASSQETPGGERYTQYF	TGCGCCAGCAGCCAAGAAACTCCCGGGGGGGAAAGGTATACGCAGTATTTT	TRBD2	TRBV4-1	TRBJ2-3	NA
CASSRRRGAGAFYEQFF	TGCGCCAGCAGCCGGAGGAGGGGAGCGGGGGCCTTCTATGAGCAGTTCTTC	TRBD2	TRBV4-3	TRBJ2-1	NA
CASSPQGGGGYTF	TGTGCCAGCAGCCCACAGGGTGGAGGTGGCTACACCTTC	NA	TRBV5-6	TRBJ1-2	NA
CASSSGTAPTQNTGELFF	TGCGCCAGCAGCTCCGGGACAGCACCTACCCAGAACACCGGGGAGCTGTTTTTT	TRBD1	TRBV5-1	TRBJ2-2	NA
CASSRGGWDQPQHF	TGCGCCAGCAGCCGAGGGGGCTGGGATCAGCCCCAGCATTTT	TRBD1	TRBV4-1	TRBJ1-5	NA
CASSSWNTEAFF	TGTGCCAGCAGTTCATGGAACACTGAAGCTTTCTTT	NA	TRBV27	TRBJ1-1	NA
CASSLRNTGELFF	TGTGCCAGCAGCCTCAGGAACACCGGGGAGCTGTTTTTT	NA	TRBV5-8	TRBJ2-2	NA
CASSSLMDRDGYTF	TGTGCCAGCAGTTCTCTCATGGACAGAGATGGCTACACCTTC	NA	TRBV6-2/TRBV6-3	TRBJ1-2	NA
CASSFFWGLNTEAFF	TGTGCCAGCAGCTTCTTCTGGGGCTTGAACACTGAAGCTTTCTTT	NA	TRBV5-6	TRBJ1-1	NA
CASSFYQGKDSPLHF	TGCGCCAGCAGCTTTTATCAGGGGAAGGATTCACCCCTCCACTTT	NA	TRBV5-1	TRBJ1-6	NA
CASSASGGGTQYF	TGTGCCAGCAGCGCCTCCGGGGGGGGTACGCAGTATTTT	TRBD2	TRBV9	TRBJ2-3	NA
CASSEVGDPEAFF	TGTGCCAGCAGTGAGGTAGGAGACCCTGAAGCTTTCTTT	NA	TRBV2	TRBJ1-1	NA
CASSRNGGVGQPQHF	TGTGCCAGCAGTCGCAATGGGGGGGTTGGTCAGCCCCAGCATTTT	NA	TRBV7-2	TRBJ1-5	NA
CASSLAYRDRDAFF	TGTGCCAGCAGCTTAGCGTACCGGGACAGAGACGCTTTCTTT	TRBD1	TRBV7-2	TRBJ1-1	NA
CASSLGDRGNMGSRDF	TGCGCCAGCTCTCTTGGGGACAGGGGAAACATGGGGTCGAGGGACTTC	TRBD1	TRBV5-1	TRBJ2-7	NA
CASSQGGTFPSGGETQYF	TGTGCCAGCAGCCAAGGTGGGACTTTCCCTAGCGGGGGGGAGACCCAGTACTTC	TRBD2	TRBV4-2	TRBJ2-5	NA
CASSTYSGIQGDQNSPLHF	TGTGCCAGTAGTACCTACTCCGGGATACAGGGGGACCAAAATTCACCCCTCCACTTT	TRBD1	TRBV19	TRBJ1-6	NA
CASSPRTGVNYGYTF	TGTGCCAGCAGCCCCAGGACAGGGGTTAACTATGGCTACACCTTC	TRBD1	TRBV7-8	TRBJ1-2	NA
CASSSPAGTGGLTTQYF	TGTGCCAGCAGCTCTCCTGCCGGGACAGGGGGCCTGACTACGCAGTATTTT	TRBD1	TRBV5-5	TRBJ2-3	NA
CASSPRDRPYNEQFF	TGTGCCAGCAGCCCCCGGGACAGGCCCTACAATGAGCAGTTCTTC	TRBD1	TRBV7-9	TRBJ2-1	NA
CASSQGGATGELFF	TGTGCCAGCAGCCAAGGAGGAGCTACCGGGGAGCTGTTTTTT	NA	TRBV3-1/TRBV3-2	TRBJ2-2	NA
CATSRDRGSYNEQFF	TGTGCCACCAGCCGGGACAGGGGGTCCTACAATGAGCAGTTCTTC	TRBD1	TRBV15	TRBJ2-1	NA
CASSGTGVAGNTIYF	TGTGCCAGCAGCGGGACAGGAGTCGCTGGAAACACCATATATTTT	TRBD1	TRBV9	TRBJ1-3	NA
CASSSGTGIYNEQFF	TGCGCCAGCAGCTCCGGGACAGGGATTTACAATGAGCAGTTCTTC	TRBD1	TRBV5-1	TRBJ2-1	NA
CASSPDSTSYEQYF	TGTGCCAGCAGTCCCGACAGTACCTCCTACGAGCAGTACTTC	NA	TRBV21-1	TRBJ2-7	NA
CASSLRRVAERNNEQFF	TGTGCCAGCAGCCTCCGGAGGGTAGCGGAGCGAAACAATGAGCAGTTCTTC	NA	TRBV3-1/TRBV3-2	TRBJ2-1	NA
CASRGGSLSNTEAFF	TGTGCCAGCAGAGGGGGCTCTCTGTCGAACACTGAAGCTTTCTTT	TRBD1	TRBV28	TRBJ1-1	NA
CASEGNIPLREQFF	TGTGCCAGCGAGGGTAACATCCCGCTGAGGGAGCAGTTCTTC	NA	TRBV2	TRBJ2-1	few
CASSWRGIPYYGYTF	TGTGCCAGTAGTTGGAGGGGAATCCCCTACTATGGCTACACCTTC	NA	TRBV19	TRBJ1-2	NA
CASSYRGLGYEQYF	TGTGCCAGCAGTTACCGGGGTCTCGGCTACGAGCAGTACTTC	NA	TRBV6-5	TRBJ2-7	NA
CASSLAAGGPRDTQYF	TGTGCCAGCAGCTTAGCAGCGGGAGGGCCCAGAGATACGCAGTATTTT	TRBD2	TRBV7-9	TRBJ2-3	NA
CASRPTRGGYTF	TGTGCCAGCAGACCCACCCGAGGCGGCTACACCTTC	NA	TRBV2	TRBJ1-2	NA